The present TCR beta chain was sequenced within a study of blood T cell repertoires in COVID-19. Study-level information: Sites in the United States, Italy and Spain provided acute and convalescent COVID-19 samples. The analysed material was cDNA or gDNA that came from T cells, B-cell-depleted T cells, or PBMCs.

J gave up 9 bases and V 7 bases, and 4 bases lay outside the gene matches. In germline, CDR1 is MDHEN, CDR2 SYDVKM. The CDR3 is 12 residues long. TCRdb's table, derived via immunoSEQ multiplex PCR, lists solely in-frame clones and lacks some. The table shows approximately 260,000 clones, with about 87% occurring only once. The origin of this receptor is a woman in her seventies with COVID-19, enrolled during active disease. This sequence joins TRBV28 and TRBJ2-1, with TRBD2 identical over 9 bases. Source material: peripheral blood. The CDR3 loop reads CASTSGIGEQFF. The CDR3 DNA sequence: TGTGCCAGCACTAGCGGGATTGGTGAGCAGTTCTTC.